Detailed here is one T cell receptor beta chain. As yet, its antigen is unknown. The sample belongs to a study of T cell responses to AZD1222 COVID-19 vaccine. Turning to the study itself: Pooled in the analysis were second doses at about 4 or about 12 weeks. Findings of the study overall: Without day 14 samples, only post-peak T cell repertoires were studied. Just 6 or 7 people given AZD1222 tested seropositive at baseline. Spike-wide vaccine-associated CD4 TCRs dominated at 160-218 and 743-854.

This CDR3 spans 20 amino acids. The J segment lost 1 base and the V segment lost 1 base, leaving 11 bases of the junction unmatched. CDR1 is LGHNA, CDR2 YSLEER, per germline. The protocol was immunoSEQ multiplex PCR, while the TCRdb copy is restricted to in-frame clones and leaves out a portion. The sample contains approximately 180,000 clones, 75% to 90% of which appear only once. This specimen consisted of peripheral blood, obtained on day 0 of AZD1222 vaccination. This sequence joins TRBV4-3 and TRBJ2-1; 12 nucleotides match TRBD2. This TCR was recovered from an adult in good health. CDR3 coding DNA: TGCGCCAGCAGCCAAGGGACTAGCGGGATGTCCACGGGATCCTACAATGAGCAGTTCTTC. Translation: CASSQGTSGMSTGSYNEQFF.